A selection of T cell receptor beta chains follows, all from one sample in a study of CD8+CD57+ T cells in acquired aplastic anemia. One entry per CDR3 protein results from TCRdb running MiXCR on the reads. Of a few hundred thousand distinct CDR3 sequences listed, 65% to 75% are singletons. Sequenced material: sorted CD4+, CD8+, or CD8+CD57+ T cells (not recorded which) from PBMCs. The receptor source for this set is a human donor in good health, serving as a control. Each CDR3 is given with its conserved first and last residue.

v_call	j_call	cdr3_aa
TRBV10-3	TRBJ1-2	CAISPRGNEGYTF
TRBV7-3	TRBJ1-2	CASSLNGKAQPF
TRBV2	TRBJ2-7	CASSERAGGQDTQYF
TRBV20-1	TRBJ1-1	CSAMGGTSRPANTEAFF
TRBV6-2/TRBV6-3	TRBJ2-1	CASSQESQQFF
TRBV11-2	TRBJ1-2	CASSPIHDRNDDYF
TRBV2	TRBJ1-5	CASSQTGANPHPHF
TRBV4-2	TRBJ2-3	CASSQEGTRYTDTQYF
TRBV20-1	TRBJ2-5	CSAGSGRAQETQYF
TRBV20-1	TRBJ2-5	CSAKRQGKQTQYF
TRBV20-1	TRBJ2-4	CSVGSLAKNIQYF
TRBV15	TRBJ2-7	CATSRDYAEGGEQYF
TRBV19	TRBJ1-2	CTSREAGASYGYTF
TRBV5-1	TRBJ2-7	CASSMDRAPYEQYF
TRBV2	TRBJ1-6	CASSDPGAHSPLHF
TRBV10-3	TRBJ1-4	CAIRGNEKLFF
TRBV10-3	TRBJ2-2	CAISESAAGTGELFF
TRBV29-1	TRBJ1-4	CSVQDRGREKLFF
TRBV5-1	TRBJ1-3	CASSLEGTSGNTIYF
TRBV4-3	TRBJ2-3	CASSQGASTDTQYF
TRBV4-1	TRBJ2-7	CASSQVDIGFRGEQYF
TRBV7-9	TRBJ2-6	CASSLVTERRTLKLTF
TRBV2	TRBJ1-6	CASSVESGYNSLLHF
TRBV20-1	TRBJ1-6	CSARDQGLYGNSPLHF
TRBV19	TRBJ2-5	CASTDLPGPQETQYF
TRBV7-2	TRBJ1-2	CASSSRKDRMYGYTF
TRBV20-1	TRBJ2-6	CSARVESGANVLTF